One and the same sample provided the 8 T cell receptor beta chains below, sequenced in a study of identical twins. TCRdb re-derived calls from the 5' RACE reads in MiXCR, one entry per CDR3 protein. Of some 900,000 distinct CDR3 sequences in the sample, approximately 13% are singletons; the top ten hold around 1.6%. The sample was also reused in another study, on yellow fever vaccine responses in identical twins.

The specimen sequenced was PBMCs. The receptor source for this set is a woman aged 18-29 years in good health.

The chain uses TRBV5-1 and TRBJ2-1; 9 bases line up with TRBD2. CDR1 SGHRS and CDR2 YFSETQ come from the germline V gene. The junction had 12 bases not matched to a gene; V was cut back by 2 bases and J by 9 bases. The CDR3 runs 16 residues. The CDR3 DNA is TGCGCCAGCAGCTTAGGGACTAGCTTCATCGACAGTGAGCAGTTCTTC. Translated, it gives CASSLGTSFIDSEQFF.

The rearrangement links TRBV7-8 to TRBJ2-1, with 12 bases matching TRBD2. V was clipped by 2 bases and J by 7 bases; unmatched bases: 15. Germline V gives CDR1 SGHVS, CDR2 FQNEAQ. The CDR3 has 19 residues. CDR3 loop: CASSLRTSGGNPRSNEQFF. DNA of the CDR3: TGTGCCAGCAGCTTAAGAACTAGCGGGGGGAACCCCAGATCGAATGAGCAGTTCTTC. The entire variable domain, with the rest obtained from reference TRBV7-8 and TRBJ2-1, is as follows: GAGVSQSPRYKVAKRGQDVALRCDPISGHVSLFWYQQALGQGPEFLTYFQNEAQLDKSGLPSDRFFAERPEGSVSTLKIQRTQQEDSAVYLCASSLRTSGGNPRSNEQFFGPGTRLTVL.

The chain links TRBV6-5 to TRBJ2-2; 13 bases are shared with TRBD2. This CDR3 spans 18 amino acids. Germline CDR1 MNHEY, CDR2 SVGAGI. The V segment lost 2 bases and the J segment 3 bases; nucleotides outside the gene matches: 6. CDR3 region: CASSYLTSGGTYTGELFF. CDR3 in DNA: TGTGCCAGCAGTTACCTGACTAGCGGGGGGACCTACACCGGGGAGCTGTTTTTT.

The rearrangement uses TRBV12-3 or TRBV12-4 and TRBJ2-1, with TRBD1 as a possible D gene (6 bases). This CDR3 is built from 13 residues. Trimming left V 8 bases short and J 0 bases short, with 8 bases between. The DNA for the CDR3 is TGTGCCAGCTGGGACACCTCCTACAATGAGCAGTTCTTC. It yields the protein CASWDTSYNEQFF.

This clonotype was seen a few times. The rearrangement joins TRBV20-1 to TRBJ2-5; 9 nucleotides match TRBD2. The CDR3 spans 15 residues. Germline V gives CDR1 DFQATT, CDR2 SNEGSKA (reference sequence). V shed 3 bases and J 4 bases; nucleotides not matched to a gene: 9. Written as DNA, the CDR3 is TGCAGTGCTAGTCGCGGGGGGGCCGGGGGAGAGACCCAGTACTTC. It specifies CSASRGGAGGETQYF.

This clonotype was recorded a few times. The rearrangement links TRBV5-1 to TRBJ2-3; a weak D match, TRBD2 (5 bases). Per germline, CDR1 SGHRS and CDR2 YFSETQ. Between the trimmed V and J ends, which lost 4 bases and 4 bases, there was a span of 19 bases. This CDR3 is built from 16 residues. This chain's CDR3 is CASSPGWGLAPDTQYF. The DNA for the CDR3 is TGCGCCAGCAGCCCGGGGTGGGGATTGGCCCCAGATACGCAGTATTTT.

This clonotype came up many times. The rearrangement joins TRBV12-3 or TRBV12-4 to TRBJ2-1; a possible D gene is TRBD2 (6 bases). V was clipped by 3 bases and J by 0 bases, with 12 bases between them. The CDR3 has 16 residues. DNA for the CDR3: TGTGCCAGCAGTTTGGGGGGAGGATACTCCTACAATGAGCAGTTCTTC. Encoded protein: CASSLGGGYSYNEQFF.

The chain carries TRBV29-1 and TRBJ1-1; D remains unclear. The CDR3 runs 12 residues. V was shortened by 7 bases and J by 2 bases, with 11 bases between the two germline ends. From germline, CDR1 is SQVTM and CDR2 ANQGSEA. The CDR3 DNA sequence: TGCAGCGCGGCGGGTTCTAACACTGAAGCTTTCTTT. It encodes CSAAGSNTEAFF.